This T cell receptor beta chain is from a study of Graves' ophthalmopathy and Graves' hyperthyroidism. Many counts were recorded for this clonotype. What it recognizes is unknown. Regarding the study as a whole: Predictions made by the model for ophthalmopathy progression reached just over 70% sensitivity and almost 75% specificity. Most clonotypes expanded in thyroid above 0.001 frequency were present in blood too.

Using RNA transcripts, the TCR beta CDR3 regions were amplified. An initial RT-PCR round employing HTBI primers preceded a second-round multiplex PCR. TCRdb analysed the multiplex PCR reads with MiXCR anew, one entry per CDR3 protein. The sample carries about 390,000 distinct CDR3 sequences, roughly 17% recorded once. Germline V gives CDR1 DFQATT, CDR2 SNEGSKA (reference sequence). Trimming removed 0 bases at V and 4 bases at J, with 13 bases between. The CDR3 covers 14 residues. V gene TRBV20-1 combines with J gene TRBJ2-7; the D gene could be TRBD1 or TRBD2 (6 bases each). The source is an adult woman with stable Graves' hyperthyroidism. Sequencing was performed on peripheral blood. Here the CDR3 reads CSARDGGLRYEQYF. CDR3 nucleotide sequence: TGCAGTGCTAGAGATGGGGGGCTACGATACGAGCAGTACTTC.